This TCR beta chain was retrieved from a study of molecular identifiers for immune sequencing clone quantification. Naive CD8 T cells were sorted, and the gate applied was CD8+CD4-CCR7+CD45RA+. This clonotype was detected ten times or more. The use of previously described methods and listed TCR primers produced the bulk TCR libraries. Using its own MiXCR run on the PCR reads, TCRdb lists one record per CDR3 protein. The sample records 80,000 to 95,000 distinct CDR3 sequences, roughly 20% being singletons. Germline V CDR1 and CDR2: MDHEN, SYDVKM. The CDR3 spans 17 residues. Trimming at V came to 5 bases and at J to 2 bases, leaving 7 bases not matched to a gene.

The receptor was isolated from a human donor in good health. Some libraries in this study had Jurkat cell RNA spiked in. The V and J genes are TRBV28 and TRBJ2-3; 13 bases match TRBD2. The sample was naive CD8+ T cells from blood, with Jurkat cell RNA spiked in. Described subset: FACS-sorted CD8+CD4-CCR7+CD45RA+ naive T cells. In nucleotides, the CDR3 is TGTGCCAGCAGTCCAACCGGGACTAGCGGGATCACAGATACGCAGTATTTT. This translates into CASSPTGTSGITDTQYF.